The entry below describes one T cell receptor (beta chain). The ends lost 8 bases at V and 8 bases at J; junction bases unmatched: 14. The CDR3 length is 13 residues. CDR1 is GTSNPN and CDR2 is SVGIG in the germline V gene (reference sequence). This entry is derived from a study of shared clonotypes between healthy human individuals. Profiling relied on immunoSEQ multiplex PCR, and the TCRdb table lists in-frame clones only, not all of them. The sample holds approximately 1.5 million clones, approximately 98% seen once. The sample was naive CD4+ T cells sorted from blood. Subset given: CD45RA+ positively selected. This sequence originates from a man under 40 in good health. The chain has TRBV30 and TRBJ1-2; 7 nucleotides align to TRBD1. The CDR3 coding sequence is TGTGCCCGTGCCAGCGACAGGGCGAGGGGCTACACCTTC. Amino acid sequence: CARASDRARGYTF.